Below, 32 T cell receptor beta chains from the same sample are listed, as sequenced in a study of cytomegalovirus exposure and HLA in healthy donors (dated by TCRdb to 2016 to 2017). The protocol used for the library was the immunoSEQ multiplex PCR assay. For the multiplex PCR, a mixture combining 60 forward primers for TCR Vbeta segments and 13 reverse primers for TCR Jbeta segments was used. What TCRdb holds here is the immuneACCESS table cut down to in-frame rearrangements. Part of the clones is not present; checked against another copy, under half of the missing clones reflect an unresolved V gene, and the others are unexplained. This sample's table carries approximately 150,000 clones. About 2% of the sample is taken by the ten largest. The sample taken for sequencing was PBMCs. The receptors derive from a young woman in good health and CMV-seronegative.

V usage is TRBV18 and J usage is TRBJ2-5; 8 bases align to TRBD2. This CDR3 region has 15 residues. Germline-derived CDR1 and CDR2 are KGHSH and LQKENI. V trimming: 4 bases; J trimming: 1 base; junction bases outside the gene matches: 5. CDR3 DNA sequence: TGTGCCAGCTCACTATTAGCGGGATTCCAAGAGACCCAGTACTTC. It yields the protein CASSLLAGFQETQYF. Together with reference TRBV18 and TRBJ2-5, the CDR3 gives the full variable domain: NAGVMQNPRHLVRRRGQEARLRCSPMKGHSHVYWYRQLPEEGLKFMVYLQKENIIDESGMPKERFSAEFPKEGPSILRIQQVVRGDSAAYFCASSLLAGFQETQYFGPGTRLLVL.

The CDR3 spells CAWKGTGGSYNEQFF. Here the CDR3 DNA reads TGTGCCTGGAAAGGGACAGGGGGCAGTTACAATGAGCAGTTCTTC. The chain is built from TRBV30 and TRBJ2-1; 12 bases agree with TRBD1. This CDR3 has 15 residues. Trimming removed 4 bases from V and 4 bases from J; junction bases left unmatched: 5. The germline gives CDR1 GTSNPN, CDR2 SVGIG (reference sequence). The full variable domain, in which reference TRBV30 and TRBJ2-1 provide the parts outside the CDR3, is SQTIHQWPATLVQPVGSPLSLECTVEGTSNPNLYWYRQAAGRGLQLLFYSVGIGQISSEVPQNLSASRPQDRQFILSSKKLLLSDSGFYLCAWKGTGGSYNEQFFGPGTRLTVL.

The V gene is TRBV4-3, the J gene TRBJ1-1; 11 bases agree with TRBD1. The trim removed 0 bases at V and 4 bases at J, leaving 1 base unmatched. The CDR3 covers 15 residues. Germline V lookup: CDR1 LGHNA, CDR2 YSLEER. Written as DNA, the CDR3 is TGCGCCAGCAGCCAAGAGGGACAGGGGGGCACTGAAGCTTTCTTT. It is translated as CASSQEGQGGTEAFF.

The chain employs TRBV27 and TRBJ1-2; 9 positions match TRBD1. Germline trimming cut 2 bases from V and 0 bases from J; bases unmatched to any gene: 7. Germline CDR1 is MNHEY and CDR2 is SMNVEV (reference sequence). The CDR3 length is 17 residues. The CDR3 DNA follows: TGTGCCAGCAGTTTAGGGACAGGGCACCCAACTAACTATGGCTACACCTTC. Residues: CASSLGTGHPTNYGYTF.

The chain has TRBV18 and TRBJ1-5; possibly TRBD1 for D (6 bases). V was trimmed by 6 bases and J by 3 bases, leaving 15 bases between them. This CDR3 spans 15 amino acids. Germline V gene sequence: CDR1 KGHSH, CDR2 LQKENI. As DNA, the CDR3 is TGTGCCAGCTCGCCCGGGACATCGCCCAATCAGCCCCAGCATTTT. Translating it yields CASSPGTSPNQPQHF.

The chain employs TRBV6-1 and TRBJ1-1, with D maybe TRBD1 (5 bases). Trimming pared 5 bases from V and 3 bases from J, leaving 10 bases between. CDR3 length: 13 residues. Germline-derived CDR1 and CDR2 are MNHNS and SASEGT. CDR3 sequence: CASSSGIYTEAFF. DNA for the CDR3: TGTGCCAGCAGTTCAGGGATTTACACTGAAGCTTTCTTT.

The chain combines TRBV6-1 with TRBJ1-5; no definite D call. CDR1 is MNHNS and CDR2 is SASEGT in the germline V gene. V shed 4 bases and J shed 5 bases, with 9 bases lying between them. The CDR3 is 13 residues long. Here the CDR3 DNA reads TGTGCCAGCAGTGTCGAGGAATATCAGCCCCAGCATTTT. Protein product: CASSVEEYQPQHF.

The CDR3 region is CASSTGTSGSYEQYF. The CDR3, as DNA: TGTGCCAGCAGTACCGGGACTAGCGGTTCCTACGAGCAGTACTTC. V is TRBV7-3 and J is TRBJ2-7; 11 nucleotides line up with TRBD2. V trimming: 6 bases; J trimming: 1 base; junction bases outside the gene matches: 5. This CDR3 has 15 amino acids. Germline CDR1 reads SGHTA; CDR2 reads FQGTGA.

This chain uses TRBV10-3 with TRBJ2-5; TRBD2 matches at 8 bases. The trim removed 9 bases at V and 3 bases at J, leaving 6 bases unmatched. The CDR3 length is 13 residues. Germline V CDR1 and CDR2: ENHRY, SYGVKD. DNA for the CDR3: TGTGCCATAGGCGAACTAGCGGAAGAGACCCAGTACTTC. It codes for CAIGELAEETQYF.

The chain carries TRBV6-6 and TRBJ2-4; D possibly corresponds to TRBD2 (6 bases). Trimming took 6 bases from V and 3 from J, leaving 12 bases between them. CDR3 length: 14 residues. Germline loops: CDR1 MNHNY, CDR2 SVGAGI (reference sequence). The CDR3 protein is CASSSGPDKNIQYF. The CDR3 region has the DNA TGTGCCAGCAGCAGCGGGCCCGACAAAAACATTCAGTACTTC.

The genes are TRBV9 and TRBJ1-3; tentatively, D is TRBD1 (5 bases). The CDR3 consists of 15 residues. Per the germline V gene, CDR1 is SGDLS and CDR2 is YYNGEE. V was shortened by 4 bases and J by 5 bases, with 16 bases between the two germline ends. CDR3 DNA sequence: TGTGCCAGCAGCCCGAATTCGGGGGGTAGAAACACCATATATTTT. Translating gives CASSPNSGGRNTIYF.

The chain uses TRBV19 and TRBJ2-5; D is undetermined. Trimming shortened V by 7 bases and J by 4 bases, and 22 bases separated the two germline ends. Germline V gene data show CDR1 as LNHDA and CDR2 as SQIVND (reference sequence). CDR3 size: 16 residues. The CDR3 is CASTMSASVGGETQYF. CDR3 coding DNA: TGTGCCAGTACCATGTCGGCCAGCGTCGGCGGAGAGACCCAGTACTTC.

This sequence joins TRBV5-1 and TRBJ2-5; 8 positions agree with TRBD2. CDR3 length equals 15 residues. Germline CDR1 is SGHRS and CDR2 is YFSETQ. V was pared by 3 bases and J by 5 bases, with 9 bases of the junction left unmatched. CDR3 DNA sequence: TGCGCCAGCAGCTCTCTAGCGGGTCTGGGGGAGACCCAGTACTTC. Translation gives CASSSLAGLGETQYF.

CDR3 protein: CASSLVGGAGTQYF. The DNA of the CDR3 is TGTGCCAGCAGTTTAGTAGGGGGCGCGGGGACCCAGTACTTC. This sequence joins TRBV28 and TRBJ2-5, with 7 positions matching TRBD1. Per germline, CDR1 MDHEN and CDR2 SYDVKM. V lost 2 bases and J lost 7; bases outside the gene matches: 7. The length of the CDR3 is 14 residues.

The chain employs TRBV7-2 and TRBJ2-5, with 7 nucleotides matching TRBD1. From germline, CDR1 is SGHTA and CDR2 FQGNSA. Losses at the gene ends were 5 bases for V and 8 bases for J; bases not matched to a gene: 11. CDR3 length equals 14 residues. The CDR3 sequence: CASSKDRSSETQYF. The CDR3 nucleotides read TGTGCCAGCAGCAAGGACAGGTCTTCGGAAACCCAGTACTTC.

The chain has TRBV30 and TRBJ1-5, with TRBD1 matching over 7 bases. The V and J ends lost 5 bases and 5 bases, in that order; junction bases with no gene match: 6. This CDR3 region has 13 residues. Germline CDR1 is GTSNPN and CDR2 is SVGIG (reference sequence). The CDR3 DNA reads TGTGCCTGGGCAGGGGGTCGAGATCAGCCCCAGCATTTT. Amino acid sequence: CAWAGGRDQPQHF.

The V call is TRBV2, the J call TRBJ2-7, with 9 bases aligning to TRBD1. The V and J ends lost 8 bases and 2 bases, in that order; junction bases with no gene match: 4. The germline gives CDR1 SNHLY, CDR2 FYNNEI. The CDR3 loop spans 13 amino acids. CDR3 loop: CASARQGAYEQYF. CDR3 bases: TGTGCCAGCGCCCGACAGGGGGCCTACGAGCAGTACTTC.

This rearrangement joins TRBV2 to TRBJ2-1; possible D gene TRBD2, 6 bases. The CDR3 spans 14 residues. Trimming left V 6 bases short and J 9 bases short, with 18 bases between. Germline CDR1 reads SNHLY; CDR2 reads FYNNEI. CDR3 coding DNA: TGTGCCAGCAGATACCGGGACTTAGTCGGTGAGCAGTTCTTC. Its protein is CASRYRDLVGEQFF.

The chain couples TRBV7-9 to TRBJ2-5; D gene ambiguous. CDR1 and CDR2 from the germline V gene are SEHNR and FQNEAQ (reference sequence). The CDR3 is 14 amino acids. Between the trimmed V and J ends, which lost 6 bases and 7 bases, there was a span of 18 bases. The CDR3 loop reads CASRDYQGDGTQYF. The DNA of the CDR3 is TGTGCCAGCAGGGATTACCAAGGAGATGGGACCCAGTACTTC.

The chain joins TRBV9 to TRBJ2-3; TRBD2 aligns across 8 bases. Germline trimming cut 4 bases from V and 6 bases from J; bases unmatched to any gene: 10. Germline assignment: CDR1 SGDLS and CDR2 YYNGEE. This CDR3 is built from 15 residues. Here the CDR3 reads CASSTRTSFSDTQYF. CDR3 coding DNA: TGTGCCAGCAGCACCCGGACTAGCTTTTCCGATACGCAGTATTTT. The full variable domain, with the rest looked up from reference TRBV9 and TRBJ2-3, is DSGVTQTPKHLITATGQRVTLRCSPRSGDLSVYWYQQSLDQGLQFLIQYYNGEERAKGNILERFSAQQFPDLHSELNLSSLELGDSALYFCASSTRTSFSDTQYFGPGTRLTVL.

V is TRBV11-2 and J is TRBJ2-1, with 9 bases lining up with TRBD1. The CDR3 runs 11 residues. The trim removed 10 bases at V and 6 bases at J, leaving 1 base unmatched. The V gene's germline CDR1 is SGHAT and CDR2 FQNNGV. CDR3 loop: CAKDRGNEQFF. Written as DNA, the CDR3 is TGTGCCAAGGACAGGGGCAATGAGCAGTTCTTC.

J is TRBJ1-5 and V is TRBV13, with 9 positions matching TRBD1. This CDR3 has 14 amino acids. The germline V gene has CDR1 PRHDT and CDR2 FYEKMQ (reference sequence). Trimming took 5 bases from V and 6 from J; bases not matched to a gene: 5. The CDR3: CASSPGQGGQPQHF. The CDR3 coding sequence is TGTGCCAGCAGCCCGGGACAGGGCGGTCAGCCCCAGCATTTT. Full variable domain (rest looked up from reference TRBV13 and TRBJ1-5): AAGVIQSPRHLIKEKRETATLKCYPIPRHDTVYWYQQGPGQDPQFLISFYEKMQSDKGSIPDRFSAQQFSDYHSELNMSSLELGDSALYFCASSPGQGGQPQHFGDGTRLSIL.

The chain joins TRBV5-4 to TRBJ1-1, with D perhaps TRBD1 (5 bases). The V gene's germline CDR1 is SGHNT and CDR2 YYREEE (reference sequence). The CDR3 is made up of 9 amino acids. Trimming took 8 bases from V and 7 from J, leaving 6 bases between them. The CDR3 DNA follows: TGTGCCAGTGACAGTGAAGCTTTCTTT. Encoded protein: CASDSEAFF.

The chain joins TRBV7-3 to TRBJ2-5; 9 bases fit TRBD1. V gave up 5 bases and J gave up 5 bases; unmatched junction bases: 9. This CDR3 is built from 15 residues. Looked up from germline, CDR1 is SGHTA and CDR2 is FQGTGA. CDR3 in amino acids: CASSPTGQGTETQYF. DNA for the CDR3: TGTGCCAGCAGCCCAACAGGACAGGGGACGGAGACCCAGTACTTC.

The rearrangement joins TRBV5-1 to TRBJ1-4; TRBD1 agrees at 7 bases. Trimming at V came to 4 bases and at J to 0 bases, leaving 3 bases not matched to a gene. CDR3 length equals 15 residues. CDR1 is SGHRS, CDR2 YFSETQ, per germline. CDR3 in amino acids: CASSRDRPTNEKLFF. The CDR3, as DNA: TGCGCCAGCAGCCGGGACAGACCAACTAATGAAAAACTGTTTTTT.

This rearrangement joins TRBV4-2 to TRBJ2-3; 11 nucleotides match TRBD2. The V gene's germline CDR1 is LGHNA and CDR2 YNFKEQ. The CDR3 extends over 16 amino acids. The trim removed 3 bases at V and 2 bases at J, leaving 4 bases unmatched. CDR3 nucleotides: TGTGCCAGCAGCCAGACTAGCGGGGCCCCCACAGATACGCAGTATTTT. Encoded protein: CASSQTSGAPTDTQYF.

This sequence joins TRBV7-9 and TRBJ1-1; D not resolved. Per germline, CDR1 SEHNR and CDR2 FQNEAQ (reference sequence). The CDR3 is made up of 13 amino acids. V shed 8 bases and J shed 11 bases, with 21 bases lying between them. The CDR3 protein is CASARHSFPLAFF. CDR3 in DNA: TGTGCCAGCGCACGTCACAGTTTCCCTTTGGCTTTCTTT.

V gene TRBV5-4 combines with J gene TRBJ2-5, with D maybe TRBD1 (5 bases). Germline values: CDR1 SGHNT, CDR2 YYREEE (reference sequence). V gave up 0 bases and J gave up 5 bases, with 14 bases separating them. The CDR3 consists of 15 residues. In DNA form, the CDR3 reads TGTGCCAGCAGCTTGGCCTGGGCAGGGTGGGAGACCCAGTACTTC. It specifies CASSLAWAGWETQYF.

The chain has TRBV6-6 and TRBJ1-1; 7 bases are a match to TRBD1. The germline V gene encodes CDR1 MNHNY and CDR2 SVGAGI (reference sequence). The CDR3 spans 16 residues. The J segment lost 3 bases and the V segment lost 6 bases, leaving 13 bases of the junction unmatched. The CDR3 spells CASSQAGTVSDTEAFF. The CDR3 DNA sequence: TGTGCCAGCAGCCAGGCCGGGACAGTGTCGGACACTGAAGCTTTCTTT.

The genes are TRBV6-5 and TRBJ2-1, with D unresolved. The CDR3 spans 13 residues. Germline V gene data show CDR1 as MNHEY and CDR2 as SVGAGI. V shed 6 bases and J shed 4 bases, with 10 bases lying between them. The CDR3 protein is CASRQITYNEQFF. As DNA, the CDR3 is TGTGCCAGCAGACAGATCACGTACAATGAGCAGTTCTTC.

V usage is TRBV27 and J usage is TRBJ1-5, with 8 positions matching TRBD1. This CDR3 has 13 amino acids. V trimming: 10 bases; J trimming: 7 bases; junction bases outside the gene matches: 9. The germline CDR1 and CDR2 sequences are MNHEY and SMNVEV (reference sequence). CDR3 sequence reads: CAIGQGMNQPQHF. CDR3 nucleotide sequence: TGTGCCATCGGACAGGGCATGAACCAGCCCCAGCATTTT.

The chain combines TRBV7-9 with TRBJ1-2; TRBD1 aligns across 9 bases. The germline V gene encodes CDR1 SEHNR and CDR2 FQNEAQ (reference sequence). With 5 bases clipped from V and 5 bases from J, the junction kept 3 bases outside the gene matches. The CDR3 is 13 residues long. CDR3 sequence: CASSDRGGYGYTF. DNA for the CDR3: TGTGCCAGCAGCGACAGGGGGGGGTATGGCTACACCTTC.